These T cell receptor beta chains were read from a single sample in a study of vaccination and CD4 T cells after COVID-19. Antigens for these TCRs are unknown. TCRdb reanalysed the PCR reads using MiXCR and keeps one entry per CDR3 protein. The data contain roughly 14,000 distinct CDR3 sequences, 55% of them singletons. The sample taken for sequencing was CD4+ T cells from blood, cultured in vitro. These receptors were collected from a human donor who had recovered from COVID-19. Both conserved end residues are part of each CDR3. The D gene is left open where the match is weak. Clone size is not always given. Where it is, it says once, few, many or a class for expanded clones.

D	size	length	V	J	DNA	CDR3
.	few	12	TRBV29-1	TRBJ1-2	TGCAGCGTTGAAATTGCCACCTATGGCTACACCTTC	CSVEIATYGYTF
TRBD2	.	19	TRBV20-1	TRBJ2-2	TGCAGTGCTAGGGGGCCGCCGGGACTAGCATCAGGGGACACCGGGGAGCTGTTTTTT	CSARGPPGLASGDTGELFF
.	.	11	TRBV30	TRBJ1-2	TGTGCCTGGAAGGGGGAATCTGGCTACACCTTC	CAWKGESGYTF
.	.	13	TRBV18	TRBJ1-2	TGTGCCAGCTCAGAGGACAGAAACTATGGCTACACCTTC	CASSEDRNYGYTF
.	.	14	TRBV27	TRBJ2-5	TGTGCCAGCAGTCCCCAAGGGACACCAGAGACCCAGTACTTC	CASSPQGTPETQYF
.	.	13	TRBV15	TRBJ2-7	TGTGCCACCAGCAGAGATTATCGATACGAGCAGTACTTC	CATSRDYRYEQYF
.	.	14	TRBV5-1	TRBJ2-5	TGCGCCAGCAGCTTGCGGCCAGACCAAGAGACCCAGTACTTC	CASSLRPDQETQYF
TRBD1	few	14	TRBV2	TRBJ1-5	TGTGCCAGCAGTGGGACAGGGTTACGTCAGCCCCAGCATTTT	CASSGTGLRQPQHF
TRBD2	.	15	TRBV20-1	TRBJ2-7	TGTAGTGCTAGCGGGGCTGGGGGCCAGCGCATCGAGCAGTACTTC	CSASGAGGQRIEQYF
.	.	14	TRBV27	TRBJ1-1	TGTGCCAGCAGACTCTCGAGTTCGAACACTGAAGCTTTCTTT	CASRLSSSNTEAFF
.	.	14	TRBV7-2	TRBJ1-5	TGTGCCAGCAGCTCGCGTAAGGGGGATCAGCCCCAGCATTTT	CASSSRKGDQPQHF
.	.	14	TRBV5-4	TRBJ1-2	TGTGCCAGCAGCTTGGCGGCTCCCGGCTATGGCTACACCTTC	CASSLAAPGYGYTF
.	few	12	TRBV30	TRBJ1-2	TGTGCCTGGAGTGTACTTGCTTATGGCTACACCTTC	CAWSVLAYGYTF
.	.	15	TRBV14	TRBJ2-3	TGTGCCAGCAGCCAAGACATGTCCAGGTGGGATACGCAGTATTTT	CASSQDMSRWDTQYF
.	few	14	TRBV7-9	TRBJ1-1	TGTGCCAGCAGCTTACATGGGCTTTATGCTGAAGCTTTCTTT	CASSLHGLYAEAFF
.	few	11	TRBV19	TRBJ2-3	TGTGCCAGTAGTACTCGGAATACGCAGTATTTT	CASSTRNTQYF
.	.	13	TRBV19	TRBJ2-2	TGTGCCAGTAAGGTGGGAGCGTTGGGGGAGCTGTTTTTT	CASKVGALGELFF
TRBD1	.	14	TRBV20-1	TRBJ1-2	TGCAGTGCTACATTACCGGGACAGAGCCATGGCTACACCTTC	CSATLPGQSHGYTF
TRBD1	.	17	TRBV5-4	TRBJ2-2	TGTGCCAGCAGCTTGGCAGGGGGCGGTTCTTTCACCGGGGAGCTGTTTTTT	CASSLAGGGSFTGELFF
.	.	12	TRBV11-2	TRBJ2-3	TGTGCCAGCAGCTCGAACACAGATACGCAGTATTTT	CASSSNTDTQYF
.	.	13	TRBV6-1	TRBJ2-3	TGTGCCAGCAGGCTCCGGGGCACAGATACGCAGTATTTT	CASRLRGTDTQYF
.	.	15	TRBV6-2/TRBV6-3	TRBJ2-2	TGTGCCAGCAGTTATGGGAAGACTGAAACCGGGGAGCTGTTTTTT	CASSYGKTETGELFF
.	.	11	TRBV28	TRBJ2-1	TGTGCCAGCAGTTTATACAATGAGCAGTTCTTC	CASSLYNEQFF
.	.	14	TRBV28	TRBJ1-5	TGTGCCAGCAGTGAGAGGCAGCGGGTAGGACCCCAGCATTTT	CASSERQRVGPQHF
TRBD2	few	13	TRBV6-1	TRBJ2-1	TGTGCCAGCAGTGCGCGGGAGGGAGATGAGCAGTTCTTC	CASSAREGDEQFF
TRBD1	.	13	TRBV9	TRBJ2-7	TGTGCCAGCAGCGTAGCGGGACAGGGGGAGCAGTACTTC	CASSVAGQGEQYF
.	.	16	TRBV7-2	TRBJ1-2	TGTGCCAGCAGCTTAGTAGACACTGTACAGGGCTATGGCTACACCTTC	CASSLVDTVQGYGYTF
.	few	12	TRBV24-1	TRBJ2-5	TGTGCCACCAGTGATTTCCAAGAGACCCAGTACTTC	CATSDFQETQYF
TRBD2	.	15	TRBV3-1	TRBJ2-3	TGTGCCAGCAGCCTGGGACTAGCGGGACCAGATACGCAGTATTTT	CASSLGLAGPDTQYF
.	once	16	TRBV28	TRBJ2-5	TGTGCCAGCAGGTTAGGACGACACAGGACGGGAGAGACCCAGTACTTC	CASRLGRHRTGETQYF
.	.	12	TRBV7-3	TRBJ2-2	TGTGCCAGCAGTTCAAACACCGGGGAGCTGTTTTTT	CASSSNTGELFF
.	few	13	TRBV6-1	TRBJ2-1	TGTGCCAGCAGTGAAACACGCGGGCATGAGCAGTTCTTC	CASSETRGHEQFF
.	.	15	TRBV2	TRBJ1-5	TGTGCCAGCAGTGAAGTGTCCAGGGACTATTCGCCCCAGCATTTT	CASSEVSRDYSPQHF
.	.	16	TRBV20-1	TRBJ2-3	TGCAGTGCTAGAGATCAGAATCTAGCGCTAACAGATACGCAGTATTTT	CSARDQNLALTDTQYF
TRBD2	.	16	TRBV19	TRBJ2-1	TGTGCCAGTAGTAGGACTAGCGGCTTAACCGTCAATGAGCAGTTCTTC	CASSRTSGLTVNEQFF
TRBD1	few	14	TRBV2	TRBJ1-5	TGTGCCAGCAGTTTCGACAGGGACCCTCAGCCCCAGCATTTT	CASSFDRDPQPQHF
.	.	17	TRBV14	TRBJ1-6	TGTGCCAGCAGCCAGGACCCCTCGAGCTCCTATAATTCACCCCTCCACTTT	CASSQDPSSSYNSPLHF
TRBD2	.	14	TRBV20-1	TRBJ2-1	TGCAGTGCTACTTTAGCGGGATCCTACAATGAGCAGTTCTTC	CSATLAGSYNEQFF
TRBD1	once	13	TRBV5-6	TRBJ2-5	TGTGCCAGCAGCCGAACAGGGGGCAAGACCCAGTACTTC	CASSRTGGKTQYF
TRBD2	.	15	TRBV5-1	TRBJ2-7	TGCGCCAGCAGCATCTCGGGGGGTAGCTCCTACGAGCAGTACTTC	CASSISGGSSYEQYF
.	few	16	TRBV20-1	TRBJ2-3	TGCAGTGCTAGTGACCGGGACCTTGCTAGCACAGATACGCAGTATTTT	CSASDRDLASTDTQYF
.	few	17	TRBV6-2/TRBV6-3	TRBJ1-6	TGTGCCAGCAGTTACGGGCCAGGCGAGGATTATAATTCACCCCTCCACTTT	CASSYGPGEDYNSPLHF
TRBD2	.	16	TRBV6-1	TRBJ2-1	TGTGCCAGCAGTGAGCTCTTTAGCGGGCCTTTCAATGAGCAGTTCTTC	CASSELFSGPFNEQFF
.	few	13	TRBV6-2/TRBV6-3	TRBJ2-7	TGTGCCAGCAATCGGGGACTCCCTTACGAGCAGTACTTC	CASNRGLPYEQYF
.	.	13	TRBV12-3/TRBV12-4	TRBJ2-4	TGTGCCAGCAGTTTGACTCAGGGAAACATTCAGTACTTC	CASSLTQGNIQYF
TRBD2	.	16	TRBV5-1	TRBJ2-7	TGCGCCAGCAGCTTCCGGACTAGCGGGATGATCTACGAGCAGTACTTC	CASSFRTSGMIYEQYF
.	few	13	TRBV19	TRBJ1-1	TGTGCCAGTAGTCCCTTGGACCTTACTGAAGCTTTCTTT	CASSPLDLTEAFF
.	few	13	TRBV10-3	TRBJ1-5	TGTGCCATCAGTGATAAGAACATTGAGCCCCAGCATTTT	CAISDKNIEPQHF
.	.	15	TRBV11-2	TRBJ1-1	TGTGCCAGCAGCTTACTTGCCCAGGCTCAGGCTGAAGCTTTCTTT	CASSLLAQAQAEAFF
.	.	11	TRBV29-1	TRBJ2-1	TGCAGCGTTGCTCTTTTCAATGAGCAGTTCTTC	CSVALFNEQFF
TRBD1	.	14	TRBV5-6	TRBJ2-7	TGTGCCAGCAGCTTCGACAGGGCGTCGGGCGAGCAGTACTTC	CASSFDRASGEQYF
.	.	18	TRBV7-8	TRBJ2-6	TGTGCCAGCAGCTTAAGCGGTAGCGGACGCTCTGGGGCCAACGTCCTGACTTTC	CASSLSGSGRSGANVLTF
.	few	15	TRBV20-1	TRBJ2-7	TGCAGTGCGGAAGAAGCAGGGGCCCCGCATTACGAGCAGTACTTC	CSAEEAGAPHYEQYF
.	once	13	TRBV2	TRBJ2-1	TGTGCCAGCATCCTGACAGCTAACAATGAGCAGTTCTTC	CASILTANNEQFF
TRBD2	.	18	TRBV18	TRBJ2-7	TGTGCCAGCTCACCGGCCGGTCGACTAGCGGGAGAGGTTGGCGAGCAGTACTTC	CASSPAGRLAGEVGEQYF
TRBD1	.	14	TRBV7-9	TRBJ2-7	TGTGCCAGCAGCCCCTGGGGACAGGGTTTCGAGCAGTACTTC	CASSPWGQGFEQYF